The rows below give T cell receptor beta chains drawn from one sample of a study of cytomegalovirus exposure and HLA in healthy donors. Sequencing was performed with immunoSEQ multiplex PCR; in TCRdb, only in-frame clones are kept and a portion is missing. Of 130,000 or so clones in the sample, more than 65% are singletons; the top ten hold approximately 3.1%. The material sequenced was PBMCs. The receptors originated from a woman aged 18-29 years in good health and CMV-seropositive. Each CDR3 is given with its conserved first and last residue. The D gene is left open where the match is weak. Size is stated for part of the rows, as once, few or many counts, or as a class when the clone is expanded.

CDR3 DNA: TGCGCCAGCAGCTTACAGGCGGGGTTTACCGGGGAGCTGTTTTTT; CDR3 protein: CASSLQAGFTGELFF; D gene: .; J gene: TRBJ2-2; V gene: TRBV5-1; clone size: .
CDR3 DNA: TGTGCCAGCAGCTTTGGACAGGTCTGGCAGCCCCAGCATTTT; CDR3 protein: CASSFGQVWQPQHF; D gene: TRBD1; J gene: TRBJ1-5; V gene: TRBV7-8; clone size: .
CDR3 DNA: TGTGCCAGCAGCAGTGGGGGGGACACAGATACGCAGTATTTT; CDR3 protein: CASSSGGDTDTQYF; D gene: TRBD2; J gene: TRBJ2-3; V gene: TRBV7-9; clone size: .
CDR3 DNA: TGTGCCAGCAGCTTGGGGGACAGCTTAAACTATGGCTACACCTTC; CDR3 protein: CASSLGDSLNYGYTF; D gene: TRBD1; J gene: TRBJ1-2; V gene: TRBV5-5; clone size: few
CDR3 DNA: TGTGCCAGCACCCCCCTGTTAGCGGGAGATACGCAGTATTTT; CDR3 protein: CASTPLLAGDTQYF; D gene: TRBD2; J gene: TRBJ2-3; V gene: TRBV11-1; clone size: few
CDR3 DNA: TGCGCCAGCAGACTGGAAGGGGGCGTCGGGGAGACCCAGTACTTC; CDR3 protein: CASRLEGGVGETQYF; D gene: TRBD1; J gene: TRBJ2-5; V gene: TRBV5-1; clone size: once
CDR3 DNA: TGTGCCAGCAGGGTGGGACAGAACCTCTACGAGCAGTACTTC; CDR3 protein: CASRVGQNLYEQYF; D gene: TRBD1; J gene: TRBJ2-7; V gene: TRBV6-5; clone size: few
CDR3 DNA: TGTGCCAGCATTACGGACGGGAGCCGGGGGTCACCCCTTCACTTT; CDR3 protein: CASITDGSRGSPLHF; D gene: .; J gene: TRBJ1-6; V gene: TRBV2; clone size: .
CDR3 DNA: TGTGCCAGCAGTTTCTCGACAGGGAGCACAGATACGCAGTATTTT; CDR3 protein: CASSFSTGSTDTQYF; D gene: TRBD1; J gene: TRBJ2-3; V gene: TRBV27; clone size: .
CDR3 DNA: TGTGCCAGCAGCTCCTCACTCGTCCGCGAGCAGTACTTC; CDR3 protein: CASSSSLVREQYF; D gene: .; J gene: TRBJ2-7; V gene: TRBV7-9; clone size: .
CDR3 DNA: TGTGCCAGCAGCGACGGACAGGGCAACTATGGCTACACCTTC; CDR3 protein: CASSDGQGNYGYTF; D gene: TRBD1; J gene: TRBJ1-2; V gene: TRBV6-5; clone size: .
CDR3 DNA: TGTGCCAGCAGCTTGGGTCCCCTGGCGGGGGGCCAAGAGACCCAGTACTTC; CDR3 protein: CASSLGPLAGGQETQYF; D gene: TRBD2; J gene: TRBJ2-5; V gene: TRBV7-2; clone size: .
CDR3 DNA: TGCGCCAGCAGCCAAGGACAGAATTCACCCCTCCACTTT; CDR3 protein: CASSQGQNSPLHF; D gene: .; J gene: TRBJ1-6; V gene: TRBV5-1; clone size: .
CDR3 DNA: TGTGCCAGCAGCCCGGGACAGGGGGCGTTTGAGACCCAGTACTTC; CDR3 protein: CASSPGQGAFETQYF; D gene: TRBD1; J gene: TRBJ2-5; V gene: TRBV25-1; clone size: few
CDR3 DNA: TGTGCCAGCAGCCGGGACAGGGTGAATTCACCCCTCCACTTT; CDR3 protein: CASSRDRVNSPLHF; D gene: TRBD1; J gene: TRBJ1-6; V gene: TRBV6-1; clone size: .
CDR3 DNA: TGTGCCAGCGCCCGCGGGGCGGGACCCGCTAATGGCGGGGAGCTGTTTTTT; CDR3 protein: CASARGAGPANGGELFF; D gene: .; J gene: TRBJ2-2; V gene: TRBV7-2; clone size: once
CDR3 DNA: TGTGGAATGGGGGCAGATGAAAAACTGTTTTTT; CDR3 protein: CGMGADEKLFF; D gene: .; J gene: TRBJ1-4; V gene: TRBV2; clone size: .
CDR3 DNA: TGTGCCAGCAGCACACCGGGACAGCCTACAGATACGCAGTATTTT; CDR3 protein: CASSTPGQPTDTQYF; D gene: TRBD1; J gene: TRBJ2-3; V gene: TRBV11-3; clone size: .
CDR3 DNA: TGTGCCAGCAGCTTAGAGCGGGACCGACTTTATGGCTACACCTTC; CDR3 protein: CASSLERDRLYGYTF; D gene: .; J gene: TRBJ1-2; V gene: TRBV7-9; clone size: .
CDR3 DNA: TGTGCCAGCAGTTTATTCGGGACAGGGGGTGGCTACACCTTC; CDR3 protein: CASSLFGTGGGYTF; D gene: TRBD1; J gene: TRBJ1-2; V gene: TRBV28; clone size: .
CDR3 DNA: TGTGCCAGCAGCTTAACTAGCGGGGAAACAGATACGCAGTATTTT; CDR3 protein: CASSLTSGETDTQYF; D gene: TRBD2; J gene: TRBJ2-3; V gene: TRBV7-3; clone size: .
CDR3 DNA: TGTGCCAGCAGTTTATCCCGACCGGGACAGCTTAATTCACCCCTCCACTTT; CDR3 protein: CASSLSRPGQLNSPLHF; D gene: TRBD1; J gene: TRBJ1-6; V gene: TRBV28; clone size: once
CDR3 DNA: TGTGCCAGCAGCTCATACGACAGGTGGGGAGATACGCAGTATTTT; CDR3 protein: CASSSYDRWGDTQYF; D gene: .; J gene: TRBJ2-3; V gene: TRBV11-2; clone size: .